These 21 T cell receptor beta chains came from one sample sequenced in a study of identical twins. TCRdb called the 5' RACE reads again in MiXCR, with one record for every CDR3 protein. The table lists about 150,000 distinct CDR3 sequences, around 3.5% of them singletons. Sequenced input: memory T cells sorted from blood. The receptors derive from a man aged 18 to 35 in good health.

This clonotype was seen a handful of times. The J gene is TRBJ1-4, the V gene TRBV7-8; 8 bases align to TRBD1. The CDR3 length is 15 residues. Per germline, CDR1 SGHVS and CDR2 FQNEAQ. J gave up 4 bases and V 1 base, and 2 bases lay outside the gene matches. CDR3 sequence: CASSLGQGINEKLFF. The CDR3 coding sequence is TGTGCCAGCAGCTTAGGACAGGGGATTAATGAAAAACTGTTTTTT.

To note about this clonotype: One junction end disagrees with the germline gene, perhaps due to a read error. CDR3 DNA: TGTGCCGGCAGCTCGAACAGTGGGGGCTCTGGAAACACCATATATTTT. Its translation is CAGSSNSGGSGNTIYF. V and J are TRBV7-2 and TRBJ1-3; D may be TRBD1 (5 bases). Germline V gene sequence: CDR1 SGHTA, CDR2 FQGNSA. The length of the CDR3 is 16 residues.

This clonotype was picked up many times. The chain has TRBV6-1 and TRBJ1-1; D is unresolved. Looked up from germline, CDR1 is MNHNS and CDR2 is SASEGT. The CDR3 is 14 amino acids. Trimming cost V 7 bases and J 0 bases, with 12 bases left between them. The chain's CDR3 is CASKRPSLNTEAFF. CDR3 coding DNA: TGTGCCAGCAAACGACCGAGCCTGAACACTGAAGCTTTCTTT.

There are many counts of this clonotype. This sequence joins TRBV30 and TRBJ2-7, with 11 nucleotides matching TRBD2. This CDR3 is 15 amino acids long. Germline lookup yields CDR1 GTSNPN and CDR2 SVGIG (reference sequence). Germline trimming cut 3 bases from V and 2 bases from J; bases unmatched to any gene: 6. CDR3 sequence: CAWSLGLADPYEQYF. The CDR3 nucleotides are TGTGCCTGGAGCCTGGGACTAGCGGATCCCTACGAGCAGTACTTC.

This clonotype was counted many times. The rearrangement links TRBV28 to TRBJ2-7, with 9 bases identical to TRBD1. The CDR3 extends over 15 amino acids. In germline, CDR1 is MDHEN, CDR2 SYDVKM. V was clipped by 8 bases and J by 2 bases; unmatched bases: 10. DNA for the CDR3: TGTGCCAGCGGGCCCCCTCGACAGGGGGCCTACGAGCAGTACTTC. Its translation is CASGPPRQGAYEQYF.

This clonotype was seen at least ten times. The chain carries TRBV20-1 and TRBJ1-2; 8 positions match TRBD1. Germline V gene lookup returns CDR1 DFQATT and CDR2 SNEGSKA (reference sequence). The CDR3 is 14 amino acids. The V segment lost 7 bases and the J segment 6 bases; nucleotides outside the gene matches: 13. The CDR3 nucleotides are TGCAGTGTCACAACCAGGGGGCGGGTTGATGGCTACACCTTC. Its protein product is CSVTTRGRVDGYTF.

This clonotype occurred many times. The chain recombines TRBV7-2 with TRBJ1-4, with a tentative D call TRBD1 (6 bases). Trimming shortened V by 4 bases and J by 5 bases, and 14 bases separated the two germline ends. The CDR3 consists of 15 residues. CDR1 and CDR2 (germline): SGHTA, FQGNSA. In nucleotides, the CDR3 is TGTGCCAGCAGCTCCAACCCGGGGGGCAATGAAAAACTGTTTTTT. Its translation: CASSSNPGGNEKLFF.

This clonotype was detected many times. CDR3: CSVVRGRSYNEQFF. The CDR3 DNA reads TGCAGCGTTGTACGCGGGAGATCCTACAATGAGCAGTTCTTC. The chain joins TRBV29-1 to TRBJ2-1, with 7 bases fitting TRBD2. Germline CDR1 and CDR2: SQVTM and ANQGSEA. This CDR3 comprises 14 residues. Trimming removed 4 bases from V and 1 base from J; junction bases left unmatched: 4.

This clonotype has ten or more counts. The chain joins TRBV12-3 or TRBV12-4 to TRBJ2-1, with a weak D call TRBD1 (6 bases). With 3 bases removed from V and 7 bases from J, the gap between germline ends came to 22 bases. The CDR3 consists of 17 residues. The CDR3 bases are TGTGCCAGCAGTTTCGCAACGGGGCAGGGGTCGAGGAATGAGCAGTTCTTC. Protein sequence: CASSFATGQGSRNEQFF.

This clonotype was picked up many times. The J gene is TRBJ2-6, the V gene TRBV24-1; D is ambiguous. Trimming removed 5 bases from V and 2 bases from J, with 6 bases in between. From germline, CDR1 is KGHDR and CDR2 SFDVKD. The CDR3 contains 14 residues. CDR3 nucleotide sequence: TGTGCCACCAGTGGACGGGCTGGGGCCAACGTCCTGACTTTC. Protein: CATSGRAGANVLTF.

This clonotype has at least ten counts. The CDR3 is CSVEGRLSVTEAFF. The DNA for the CDR3 is TGCAGCGTTGAAGGTCGGCTTAGTGTGACTGAAGCTTTCTTT. The chain is built from TRBV29-1 and TRBJ1-1; D not resolved. V lost 1 base, J lost 5 bases, and 14 bases lay in between. Germline V gives CDR1 SQVTM, CDR2 ANQGSEA. This CDR3 region has 14 residues. Looking up the rest from reference TRBV29-1 and TRBJ1-1 gives the full variable domain: SAVISQKPSRDICQRGTSLTIQCQVDSQVTMMFWYRQQPGQSLTLIATANQGSEATYESGFVIDKFPISRPNLTFSTLTVSNMSPEDSSIYLCSVEGRLSVTEAFFGQGTRLTVV.

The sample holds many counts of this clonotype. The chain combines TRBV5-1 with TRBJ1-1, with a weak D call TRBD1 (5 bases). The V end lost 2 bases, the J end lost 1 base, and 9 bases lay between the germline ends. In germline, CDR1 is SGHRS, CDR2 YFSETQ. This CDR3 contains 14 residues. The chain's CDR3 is CASSFGQENTEAFF. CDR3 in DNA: TGCGCCAGCAGCTTTGGACAAGAGAACACTGAAGCTTTCTTT.

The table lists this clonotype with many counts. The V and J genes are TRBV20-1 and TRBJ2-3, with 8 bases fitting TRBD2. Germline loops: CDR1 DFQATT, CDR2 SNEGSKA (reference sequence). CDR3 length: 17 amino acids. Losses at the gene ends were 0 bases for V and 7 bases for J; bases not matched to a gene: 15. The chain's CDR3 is CSARDRWAGGFSNTQYF. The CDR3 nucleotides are TGCAGTGCTAGAGATCGTTGGGCGGGAGGTTTTTCAAATACGCAGTATTTT.

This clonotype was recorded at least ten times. CDR3 region: CASSYHRSSSYNEQFF. The CDR3 coding sequence is TGTGCCAGCAGTTACCATCGATCGAGCTCCTACAATGAGCAGTTCTTC. The chain links TRBV6-5 to TRBJ2-1; D remains ambiguous. The V gene's germline CDR1 is MNHEY and CDR2 SVGAGI. The CDR3 is 16 amino acids. V dropped 2 bases and J dropped 0 bases, with 11 bases sitting between them.

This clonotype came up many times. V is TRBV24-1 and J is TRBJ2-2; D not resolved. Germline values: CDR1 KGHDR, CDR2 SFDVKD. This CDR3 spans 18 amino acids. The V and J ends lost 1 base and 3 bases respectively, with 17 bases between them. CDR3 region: CATSDFSPGYGYTGELFF. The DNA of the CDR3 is TGTGCCACCAGTGATTTCAGCCCGGGTTATGGGTACACCGGGGAGCTGTTTTTT.

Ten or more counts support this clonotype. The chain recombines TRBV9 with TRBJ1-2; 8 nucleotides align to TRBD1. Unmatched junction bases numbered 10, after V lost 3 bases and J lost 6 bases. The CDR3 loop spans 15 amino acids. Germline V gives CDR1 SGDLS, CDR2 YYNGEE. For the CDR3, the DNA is TGTGCCAGCAGCGACTGGACAGGGTCGGGCCATGGCTACACCTTC. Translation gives CASSDWTGSGHGYTF. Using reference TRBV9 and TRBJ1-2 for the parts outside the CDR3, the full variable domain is DSGVTQTPKHLITATGQRVTLRCSPRSGDLSVYWYQQSLDQGLQFLIQYYNGEERAKGNILERFSAQQFPDLHSELNLSSLELGDSALYFCASSDWTGSGHGYTFGSGTRLTVV.

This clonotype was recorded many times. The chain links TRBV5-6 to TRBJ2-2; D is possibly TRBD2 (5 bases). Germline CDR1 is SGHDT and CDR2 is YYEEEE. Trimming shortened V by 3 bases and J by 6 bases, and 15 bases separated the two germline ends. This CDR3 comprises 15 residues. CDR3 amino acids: CASSSPGLGAGELFF. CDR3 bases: TGTGCCAGCAGCTCCCCGGGCCTCGGGGCCGGGGAGCTGTTTTTT.

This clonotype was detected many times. DNA of the CDR3: TGTGCCAGCTCCGAATGGCCAGGGGACGAGCAGTACGTC. It encodes CASSEWPGDEQYV. V and J are TRBV18 and TRBJ2-7, with a tentative D call TRBD1 (6 bases). V lost 6 bases to trimming and J lost 5 bases, with 14 bases between them. The germline V gene encodes CDR1 KGHSH and CDR2 LQKENI. The CDR3 loop spans 13 amino acids.

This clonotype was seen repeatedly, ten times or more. The DNA for the CDR3 is TGTGCCAGCAGCCTAGACAGGGGGCAGGGGGAGCTGTTTTTT. This sequence encodes CASSLDRGQGELFF. The rearrangement uses TRBV12-3 or TRBV12-4 and TRBJ2-2; the match to TRBD1 covers 10 bases. J was trimmed by 8 bases and V by 6 bases; bases with no gene match: 6. This CDR3 is built from 14 residues.

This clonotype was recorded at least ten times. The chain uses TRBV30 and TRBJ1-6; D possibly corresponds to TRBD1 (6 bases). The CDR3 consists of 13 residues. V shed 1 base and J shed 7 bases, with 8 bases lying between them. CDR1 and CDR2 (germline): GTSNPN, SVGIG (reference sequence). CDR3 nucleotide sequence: TGTGCCTGGAGTGGGGGGCCCAATTCACCCCTCCACTTT. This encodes CAWSGGPNSPLHF.

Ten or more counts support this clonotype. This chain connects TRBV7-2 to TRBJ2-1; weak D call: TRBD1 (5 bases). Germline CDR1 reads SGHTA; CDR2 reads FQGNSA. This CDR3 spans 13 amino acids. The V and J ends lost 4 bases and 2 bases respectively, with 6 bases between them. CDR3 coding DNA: TGTGCCAGCAGCTCGGACACCTACAATGAGCAGTTCTTC. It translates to CASSSDTYNEQFF.